This T cell receptor (beta chain) was identified during a study of OX40 agonist ivuxolimab in advanced cancers. Profiled with immunoSEQ multiplex PCR; TCRdb holds only in-frame clones, not every one. This table has roughly 76,000 clones, 88% appearing once. CDR1 SGHRS and CDR2 YFSETQ come from the germline V gene. CDR3 length equals 15 residues. V lost 4 bases and J 6 bases, leaving 19 bases between the germline ends. The sequenced sample was CD4+ or CD8+ T cells sorted from blood, obtained in a trial of the OX40 agonist ivuxolimab. This clonotype was sampled from an adult with an advanced solid tumor such as melanoma, head and neck, liver or kidney cancer. The chain is built from TRBV5-1 and TRBJ2-5; D perhaps matches TRBD1 (6 bases). The CDR3 loop is CASSPGTTEPKTQYF. In nucleotides, the CDR3 is TGCGCCAGCAGCCCCGGGACAACGGAGCCGAAGACCCAGTACTTC.